These 25 T cell receptor beta chains were all obtained from the same sample, sequenced in a study of neurological immune-mediated disorders. TCRdb recomputed calls from the 5' RACE reads with MiXCR, one row per CDR3 protein. The sample lists some 28,000 distinct CDR3 sequences; 5% to 7.5% were seen once. Sequencing used PBMCs. Receptors were obtained from a woman aged 45-65 years in good health.

Judged by abundance, this clonotype is medium-sized. This chain links TRBV3-1 with TRBJ2-2; the D is unclear. CDR1 and CDR2 (germline): LGHDT, YNNKEL (reference sequence). CDR3 length: 15 amino acids. Trimming took 1 base from V and 0 from J, leaving 6 bases between them. DNA of the CDR3: TGTGCCAGCAGCCAAGCTGGACCGAACACCGGGGAGCTGTTTTTT. Translating it yields CASSQAGPNTGELFF.

This clonotype was found many times. The V and J genes are TRBV20-1 and TRBJ2-3, with D perhaps matching TRBD1 or TRBD2 (5 bases each). The CDR3 spans 14 residues. Germline V CDR1 and CDR2: DFQATT, SNEGSKA (reference sequence). V was trimmed by 3 bases and J by 1 base, leaving 11 bases between them. CDR3 coding DNA: TGCAGTGCTAGGGGGACCATCCGCACAGATACGCAGTATTTT. Its protein product is CSARGTIRTDTQYF.

This clonotype has more than one count but fewer than ten. V usage is TRBV28 and J usage is TRBJ2-1; 9 nucleotides line up with TRBD2. CDR1 is MDHEN and CDR2 is SYDVKM in the germline V gene. The CDR3 extends over 18 amino acids. Losses at the gene ends were 4 bases for V and 12 bases for J; bases not matched to a gene: 22. The CDR3 loop reads CASSSRRPTSGPTMRQFF. Here the CDR3 DNA reads TGTGCCAGCAGTTCCCGTCGCCCGACTAGCGGCCCTACAATGAGGCAGTTCTTC.

This clonotype was counted ten times or more. The chain has TRBV28 and TRBJ2-3; possibly TRBD1 or TRBD2 for D (6 bases each). Germline V gene sequence: CDR1 MDHEN, CDR2 SYDVKM. The V gene lost 6 bases and the J gene lost 6 bases, with 19 bases spanning the gap. This CDR3 has 15 amino acids. The CDR3 reads CASSTPGTGADTQYF. In DNA form, the CDR3 reads TGTGCCAGCAGCACTCCGGGGACGGGGGCGGATACGCAGTATTTT.

This clonotype came up many times. The gene calls are TRBV7-9 and TRBJ2-5; D may be TRBD2 (6 bases). CDR3 size: 15 residues. Looked up from germline, CDR1 is SEHNR and CDR2 is FQNEAQ (reference sequence). V was trimmed by 3 bases and J by 4 bases, leaving 15 bases between them. For the CDR3, the DNA is TGTGCCAGCAGCTTCCGCTTGGGGGGAGGAGAGACCCAGTACTTC. It is translated as CASSFRLGGGETQYF.

This clonotype was seen ten or more times. This chain uses TRBV7-8 with TRBJ1-1; TRBD1 is a possible D gene (6 bases). The CDR3 length is 14 residues. V gave up 1 base and J gave up 8 bases, with 14 bases separating them. CDR1 is SGHVS, CDR2 FQNEAQ, per germline. The CDR3 DNA sequence: TGTGCCAGCAGCTTAGGGGGGGGCCTGATAGAAGCTTTCTTT. This sequence encodes CASSLGGGLIEAFF.

In this sample, this clonotype turned up many times. J is TRBJ1-1 and V is TRBV7-2; D gene unclear. The germline CDR1 and CDR2 sequences are SGHTA and FQGNSA. Deletions cut 3 bases from V and 5 bases from J, with 10 bases between. The CDR3 loop spans 13 amino acids. The CDR3 nucleotides read TGTGCCAGCAGCTTGGGGAGTAGAACTGAAGCTTTCTTT. Its protein is CASSLGSRTEAFF.

The gene calls are TRBV6-1 and TRBJ2-1; 7 positions match TRBD2. Germline V gene lookup returns CDR1 MNHNS and CDR2 SASEGT. CDR3 length: 16 amino acids. J lost 3 bases, V lost 1 base, and 6 bases had no gene match. CDR3 region: CASSEEMREYYNEQFF. The CDR3 coding sequence is TGTGCCAGCAGTGAAGAAATGCGGGAGTACTACAATGAGCAGTTCTTC.

This clonotype was detected many times. The J gene is TRBJ1-2, the V gene TRBV7-2; 11 bases are a match to TRBD1. V lost 4 bases, J lost 4 bases, and 5 bases stayed unmatched. Germline values: CDR1 SGHTA, CDR2 FQGNSA. The CDR3 loop spans 15 amino acids. In nucleotides, the CDR3 is TGTGCCAGCAGCTATAGGACAGGGGGCGGCTATGGCTACACCTTC. Encoded protein: CASSYRTGGGYGYTF.

This clonotype was recorded at least ten times. This chain joins TRBV24-1 and TRBJ2-1, with TRBD1 matching 8 bases. The germline CDR1 and CDR2 sequences are KGHDR and SFDVKD. The V segment lost 1 base and the J segment 6 bases; nucleotides outside the gene matches: 4. This CDR3 spans 15 amino acids. DNA of the CDR3: TGTGCCACCAGTGATTTCCGGGACAGGCTCAATGAGCAGTTCTTC. This codes for CATSDFRDRLNEQFF.

This clonotype has at least ten counts. The chain is built from TRBV20-1 and TRBJ1-5, with a weak D call TRBD1 (6 bases). This CDR3 has 14 residues. Trimming took off 3 bases at V and 6 bases at J, with 15 bases between the two ends. Germline CDR1 DFQATT, CDR2 SNEGSKA (reference sequence). The CDR3 here is CSARGEGVGQPQHF. The CDR3 DNA follows: TGCAGTGCTAGGGGCGAGGGGGTAGGTCAGCCCCAGCATTTT.

The table lists this clonotype with many counts. The rearrangement links TRBV5-1 to TRBJ2-3, with 8 nucleotides matching TRBD1. CDR3 length: 15 residues. With 3 bases clipped from V and 2 bases from J, the junction kept 5 bases outside the gene matches. In germline, CDR1 is SGHRS, CDR2 YFSETQ. In DNA form, the CDR3 reads TGCGCCAGCAGCTCGGGACAGGCTCTCACAGATACGCAGTATTTT. Encoded protein: CASSSGQALTDTQYF.

The gene calls are TRBV7-2 and TRBJ2-1; 10 positions match TRBD2. V lost 1 base to trimming and J lost 10 bases; unmatched junction nucleotides: 4. The CDR3 is 14 amino acids. CDR1 SGHTA and CDR2 FQGNSA come from the germline V gene. CDR3 amino acids: CASSLELAGEEQFF. In DNA form, the CDR3 reads TGTGCCAGCAGCTTAGAGCTAGCGGGAGAGGAGCAGTTCTTC.

Turning to this clonotype: A junction end diverges from the germline sequence, so it may reflect a read error. CDR3 DNA: TGCGCCAGCAGCTTAACGTCTGTGGCCAACGTCCTGACTTTC. This sequence encodes CASSLTSVANVLTF. The chain is built from TRBV5-1 and TRBJ2-6; no firm D call. From germline, CDR1 is SGHRS and CDR2 YFSETQ. This CDR3 has 14 residues.

In this sample, this clonotype turned up many times. The gene calls are TRBV9 and TRBJ2-5; 11 nucleotides line up with TRBD2. The CDR3 runs to 17 residues. V lost 1 base to trimming and J lost 5 bases; unmatched junction nucleotides: 10. Germline assignment: CDR1 SGDLS and CDR2 YYNGEE. In DNA form, the CDR3 reads TGTGCCAGCAGCGTACAGGGATTAGCGGGGGGGCTGGAGACCCAGTACTTC. Its translation: CASSVQGLAGGLETQYF. Variable domain in full (rest from reference TRBV9 and TRBJ2-5): DSGVTQTPKHLITATGQRVTLRCSPRSGDLSVYWYQQSLDQGLQFLIQYYNGEERAKGNILERFSAQQFPDLHSELNLSSLELGDSALYFCASSVQGLAGGLETQYFGPGTRLLVL.

This clonotype occurred many times. The CDR3 reads CATSDGTGGLGYGYTF. CDR3 nucleotide sequence: TGTGCCACCAGTGACGGGACAGGGGGCCTCGGCTATGGCTACACCTTC. V gene TRBV24-1 combines with J gene TRBJ1-2; TRBD1 aligns across 12 bases. The CDR3 length is 16 residues. CDR1 and CDR2 from the germline V gene are KGHDR and SFDVKD. Trimming at V came to 4 bases and at J to 4 bases, leaving 6 bases not matched to a gene.

This clonotype was counted ten times or more. The genes are TRBV20-1 and TRBJ2-3, with 7 bases aligning to TRBD1. This CDR3 is built from 15 residues. Germline trimming cut 6 bases from V and 3 bases from J; bases unmatched to any gene: 12. CDR1 DFQATT and CDR2 SNEGSKA come from the germline V gene (reference sequence). The CDR3 region is CSAQGLNRGTDTQYF. CDR3 sequence (DNA): TGCAGTGCCCAGGGATTGAACAGGGGTACAGATACGCAGTATTTT.

This clonotype was seen at least ten times. The rearrangement links TRBV20-1 to TRBJ2-1; unclear D gene. With 3 bases removed from V and 8 bases from J, the gap between germline ends came to 11 bases. The CDR3 spans 12 residues. Germline V gene sequence: CDR1 DFQATT, CDR2 SNEGSKA (reference sequence). This CDR3 is CSASYTFHEQFF. The CDR3 bases are TGCAGTGCTAGCTATACATTCCATGAGCAGTTCTTC.

This clonotype was seen many times. The chain joins TRBV20-1 to TRBJ2-2; D is perhaps TRBD1 (5 bases). Per the germline V gene, CDR1 is DFQATT and CDR2 is SNEGSKA (reference sequence). V lost 3 bases and J 0 bases, leaving 17 bases between the germline ends. The CDR3 covers 17 residues. This CDR3 is CSARGGVDSSNTGELFF. The CDR3 nucleotides are TGCAGTGCTAGGGGTGGGGTCGACAGCTCGAACACCGGGGAGCTGTTTTTT.

By sample fraction, this clonotype is medium-sized. The rearrangement links TRBV7-2 to TRBJ2-5, with TRBD2 identical over 7 bases. The CDR3 contains 14 residues. Unmatched junction bases numbered 4, after V lost 1 base and J lost 5 bases. Germline CDR1 reads SGHTA; CDR2 reads FQGNSA. The CDR3 bases are TGTGCCAGCAGCTTAGTGGGAGGGAGGGAGACCCAGTACTTC. Its translation is CASSLVGGRETQYF.

This chain uses TRBV14 with TRBJ2-2; unclear D gene. This CDR3 comprises 14 residues. V lost 10 bases to trimming and J lost 0 bases, with 12 bases between them. CDR1 and CDR2 from the germline V gene are SGHDN and FVKESK. This CDR3 is CANSAGTNTGELFF. CDR3 DNA sequence: TGTGCCAACTCTGCAGGCACGAACACCGGGGAGCTGTTTTTT.

This clonotype was seen repeatedly, ten times or more. The rearrangement links TRBV5-1 to TRBJ1-2, with TRBD1 as a possible D gene (5 bases). Per germline, CDR1 SGHRS and CDR2 YFSETQ. This CDR3 is built from 15 residues. V was clipped by 0 bases and J by 4 bases, with 13 bases between them. As DNA, the CDR3 is TGCGCCAGCAGCTTGGAAAGGGGATCCCCCTATGGCTACACCTTC. Protein product: CASSLERGSPYGYTF.

Ten or more counts support this clonotype. The rearrangement uses TRBV28 and TRBJ1-4; possible D gene TRBD1, 6 bases. The germline V gene has CDR1 MDHEN and CDR2 SYDVKM. Trimming removed 7 bases from V and 10 bases from J, with 10 bases in between. This CDR3 comprises 11 residues. CDR3 in amino acids: CASIQGGKLFF. Here the CDR3 DNA reads TGTGCCAGCATACAAGGGGGAAAACTGTTTTTT.

This clonotype was seen many times. This chain connects TRBV20-1 to TRBJ1-2, with TRBD1 matching 9 bases. The CDR3 contains 13 residues. V gave up 6 bases and J gave up 4 bases; unmatched junction bases: 6. In germline, CDR1 is DFQATT, CDR2 SNEGSKA (reference sequence). The CDR3 reads CSAPGQGTYGYTF. CDR3 sequence (DNA): TGCAGTGCCCCGGGACAGGGTACCTATGGCTACACCTTC.

This clonotype was counted at least ten times. The genes are TRBV14 and TRBJ2-2; D not resolved. Trimming removed 2 bases from V and 1 base from J, with 8 bases in between. The CDR3 is 15 amino acids. Germline V lookup: CDR1 SGHDN, CDR2 FVKESK. The CDR3 DNA sequence: TGTGCCAGCAGCCAATCGACGGGGAACACCGGGGAGCTGTTTTTT. Its protein product is CASSQSTGNTGELFF.